The rows below give T cell receptor beta chains drawn from one sample of a study of blood T cell repertoires in COVID-19. Clones were read by immunoSEQ multiplex PCR, and TCRdb kept only the in-frame ones, dropping some. The sample yields 90,000 to 120,000 clones, about nine tenths seen once. The sample was peripheral blood. These TCRs come from a man aged 55 to 70 with acute or convalescent COVID-19. Both conserved end residues are part of each CDR3.

v_call,j_call,cdr3_aa
TRBV19,TRBJ2-1,CASSIGFAGANEQFF
TRBV4-1,TRBJ2-7,CASSQVLAGSYEQYF
TRBV5-1,TRBJ1-6,CASSTGQENSPLHF
TRBV24-1,TRBJ1-5,CATSPRDRKYSNQPQHF
TRBV20-1,TRBJ2-1,CSARRSEQFF
TRBV4-2,TRBJ2-1,CASSQEPLEFSYNEQFF
TRBV5-8,TRBJ1-5,CASSSVGQASQPQHF
TRBV24-1,TRBJ2-7,CATSDTTEPRGEQYF
TRBV6-5,TRBJ2-1,CASRTGVGAYNEQFF
TRBV7-9,TRBJ1-4,CASSLRTGPNEKLFF
TRBV12-3/TRBV12-4,TRBJ2-5,CASRPAGGETQYF
TRBV10-3,TRBJ2-7,CTFGTGLYEQYF
TRBV5-5,TRBJ2-3,CASSLDSAGPGTDTQYF
TRBV29-1,TRBJ1-3,CSVAGTSGNTIYF
TRBV28,TRBJ1-1,CASSLLMNTEAFF
TRBV5-1,TRBJ1-2,CASSLGSDGYTF
TRBV3-1/TRBV3-2,TRBJ2-6,CASSQSTTGIIPTF
TRBV7-8,TRBJ2-1,CASSPNLGRISSYNEQFF
TRBV3-1/TRBV3-2,TRBJ2-3,CASSQGVAGVDTQYF
TRBV6-5,TRBJ2-7,CASNPSGLIYEQYF
TRBV19,TRBJ1-1,CASSPTGTMNTEAFF
TRBV2,TRBJ2-4,CASSLLAGGPNIQYF
TRBV2,TRBJ2-7,CASSVPGLSYEQYF
TRBV9,TRBJ2-7,CASSDGVGYEQYF
TRBV6-6,TRBJ2-1,CASSYSGQEAEQFF
TRBV28,TRBJ1-3,CASSIHGTGYSGNTIYF
TRBV4-1,TRBJ1-1,CASSQDKGAFF
TRBV2,TRBJ2-1,CASSEGLGGPYNEQFF
TRBV5-4,TRBJ2-2,CASTRERGTGELFF
TRBV2,TRBJ2-1,CASSEARGLNEQFF
TRBV19,TRBJ1-2,CASRRRGAGGNYGYTF
TRBV28,TRBJ2-1,CASTTPFKHNEQFF
TRBV5-1,TRBJ1-3,CASSWGQGSGNTIYF
TRBV10-3,TRBJ1-6,CAISDRGANSPLHF
TRBV6-1,TRBJ2-1,CASSERRSGRTNPYNEQFF
TRBV3-1/TRBV3-2,TRBJ1-1,CASSLDRGTEAFF
TRBV7-3,TRBJ2-7,CASSLTPSGATYEQYF
TRBV27,TRBJ1-6,CASSRTVQGDSPLHF
TRBV20-1,TRBJ1-1,CSASSESTSNTEAFF
TRBV5-1,TRBJ1-4,CASSLLGGPNEKLFF
TRBV15,TRBJ2-1,CATSRVRASGIDEQFF
TRBV2,TRBJ1-2,CASSESQTVLYGYTF
TRBV5-1,TRBJ2-7,CASSLDQRGSNEQYF
TRBV28,TRBJ1-6,CASSYRRTGGSYNSPLHF
TRBV6-5,TRBJ1-1,CASSYSDRGFPEAFF
TRBV6-1,TRBJ2-2,CASSGAGGGRRGTGELFF
TRBV3-1/TRBV3-2,TRBJ1-2,CASALSGYGYTF
TRBV5-3,TRBJ2-1,CARSPESGYNEQFF
TRBV2,TRBJ2-3,CASSEAGPSTDTQYF
TRBV6-5,TRBJ1-5,CASSSGTGNHQPQHF
TRBV5-4,TRBJ2-7,CASSYGQNYEQYF